The entry that follows covers one TCR beta chain sequence. Its antigen is still unknown. No base quality information exists; no much larger clone differs at one position. The data stem from a study of vaccination and CD4 T cells after COVID-19 (dated by TCRdb to 2021 to 2024). For the study in its entirety: The convalescent cohort comprised six males and four females, including two Hispanic individuals, seven Caucasians, two Asians and one multiracial person. Participants received two doses of either the Pfizer-BioNTech BNT162b2 vaccine (n=8) or the Moderna mRNA-1273 vaccine (n=2). Post-COVID blood samples from convalescent patients were collected a median of approximately 100 days after diagnosis, with a range of roughly 35 to 180 days. Post-vaccine blood samples were taken a median of 72 days after the second vaccine dose, with a range of 14 to 241 days. For stimulating the cultures, overlapping spike peptide pools were used, derived from SARS-CoV-2 as well as from the common cold coronaviruses HCoV-NL63, HCoV-OC43 and HCoV-229E. Control cultures received a CEFX viral epitope pool as the positive control, an HIV-1 Nef peptide pool as the negative control, or no peptide. The spike-specific CD4+ TCR repertoire was compared before and after mRNA vaccination in fewer than eleven COVID-19 convalescent patients and several infection-naive healthy vaccine recipients. At the TCR clonotype level, an earlier paper using these donors assessed memory CD4+ T cell crossreactivity between SARS-CoV-2 and common cold coronavirus spike proteins.

The paper's findings and limits, for the study overall: Although the median number of SARS-CoV-2-reactive clonotypes went up from roughly 23 after infection to 35 to 40 after vaccination, the increase was not significant. Relatively few convalescent patients were included in the study, and early timepoints after natural infection were not analyzed. In convalescent patients, nearly all vaccine-specific clones (304 of 307) were found to be mono-reactive for SARS-CoV-2 spike rather than cross-reactive with common cold coronaviruses. Among the post-vaccine SARS-CoV-2-reactive clones in convalescent patients, a median about 87% showed up only after vaccination, which suggests vaccine-specific priming.

Libraries were prepared through PCR. At the Johns Hopkins FTIC core, DNA from the cultured CD4+ T cells underwent TCR sequencing with the Oncomine TCR Beta short-read assay. Genomic DNA was extracted from the cultured CD4+ T cells with the QIAamp micro DNA kit. Oncomine TCR Beta libraries from cultured CD4+ T cells were pooled using unique dual indexes and sequenced on an Illumina iSeq 100. The paper's data handling went like this. Non-productive sequences were filtered out, and CDR3s that did not start with C, did not end with F or W, or were shorter than 7 amino acids were discarded. The MANAFEST web application was used to identify antigen-specific clonotypes by comparing peptide-stimulated wells against reference wells and other culture wells. Positive clones required FDR below 0.05, an odds ratio above 5, and productive frequency above 0.1% in at least two of three replicate wells. A clonotype was classed as cross-reactive if the clonotype showed significant expansion both in SARS-CoV-2 spike wells and in at least one common cold coronavirus spike condition. CDR3 homology was assessed with Levenshtein distances (stringdist) and unrooted phylogenetic trees (ape) in R version 3.6.1. TCRdb trimmed the raw reads at Q25, called clones with MiXCR and kept productive beta chains. Each entry is one CDR3 protein sequence, shown with its most common DNA and genes. It is TCRdb's table, rather than the study itself, that gives the V and J calls and clone size. The sample table shows roughly 7,000 distinct CDR3 sequences, and 46% are seen once. Around a third of the sample goes to the ten largest clones.

The treatment or condition label here, explained by the study, means: approximately nine-day PBMC culture with coronavirus spike peptide pools or control peptides (ViraFEST assay). CD4+ T cells from unexposed donors were collected before the COVID-19 pandemic (2011-2018). To expand antigen-specific T cells with peptide pools and then pick out the expanded clonotypes through TCR sequencing, the study relied on the ViraFEST assay. PBMCs were cultured at around 2.2 million per well in IMDM supplemented with approximately 4.7% human AB serum and 9.5 to 10 IU/ml IL-2, with approximately 10 ug/ml peptide pools added. Half of the culture medium was replaced with fresh IL-2-containing medium on days 3 and 7. After approximately 11 days of culture, CD4+ T cells were isolated by negative selection with the EasySep CD4+ T cell isolation kit. Unexposed donor CD4+ T cells were tested for reactivity to SARS-CoV-2 S and N and four common cold coronavirus spike pools, as cell number allowed. PBMCs were separated from whole blood using Ficoll-Paque Plus gradient centrifugation and then either used fresh or cryopreserved at -140C. Triplicate wells were generally used for each culture condition. Leukapheresis product for the unexposed donors was bought commercially.

CDR1 and CDR2, per the germline V gene, are MNHNS and SASEGT. V was cut back by 3 bases and J by 3 bases, leaving a gap of 12 bases between them. There are 15 amino acids in the CDR3, from cysteine to phenylalanine inclusive. Only CDR3 DNA remains: 45 bases, in frame from the first base. This clonotype was obtained from a human donor in good health. In this chain, TRBV6-1 is recombined with TRBJ1-5; TRBD1 is possibly the D segment (6 matching bases). Sequencing input: CD4+ T cells from blood, cultured in vitro. The CDR3 has the sequence CASSEVGGSNQPQHF. At the DNA level, the sequence is TGTGCCAGCAGTGAGGTAGGGGGTTCCAATCAGCCCCAGCATTTT.